Listed below are T cell receptor beta chains from one sample, sequenced in a study of T-cell memory formation after mild COVID-19. TCRdb re-called the 5' RACE reads through MiXCR, storing one row per CDR3 protein. The sample lists 300,000 to 400,000 distinct CDR3 sequences, 25% to 30% seen once, with about 13% in the top ten. Input material: PBMCs or a T cell subset sorted from them (not recorded which). The receptors stem from an adult woman who had mild COVID-19 (a few samples of this study predate the infection). Cell type and time point are not known. Each CDR3 is given with its conserved first and last residue. The D gene is left open where the match is weak. For some rows the clone size is stated as once, few or many, or as a class when expanded; others skip it.

v_call: TRBV7-3
clone_size: -
j_call: TRBJ1-6
d_call: -
cdr3_aa: CASSLTGGSPLHF
cdr3_nt: TGTGCCAGCAGCTTAACCGGTGGTTCACCCCTCCACTTT

v_call: TRBV24-1
clone_size: -
j_call: TRBJ2-2
d_call: -
cdr3_aa: CATAGIDTGELFF
cdr3_nt: TGTGCCACCGCGGGAATAGACACCGGGGAGCTGTTTTTT

v_call: TRBV9
clone_size: -
j_call: TRBJ2-1
d_call: -
cdr3_aa: CASSVLRGPGEQFF
cdr3_nt: TGTGCCAGCAGCGTATTGAGGGGCCCTGGAGAGCAGTTCTTC

v_call: TRBV4-3
clone_size: few
j_call: TRBJ2-7
d_call: -
cdr3_aa: CASSSGTNYEQYF
cdr3_nt: TGCGCCAGCAGCTCCGGGACAAACTACGAGCAGTACTTC

v_call: TRBV6-5
clone_size: few
j_call: TRBJ2-5
d_call: -
cdr3_aa: CASSYSDRTRETQYF
cdr3_nt: TGTGCCAGCAGTTACTCCGATCGGACCCGGGAGACCCAGTACTTC

v_call: TRBV15
clone_size: -
j_call: TRBJ2-7
d_call: -
cdr3_aa: CATSRVPSVGYEQYF
cdr3_nt: TGTGCCACCAGCAGAGTACCTAGCGTGGGCTACGAGCAGTACTTC

v_call: TRBV6-2/TRBV6-3
clone_size: -
j_call: TRBJ2-1
d_call: -
cdr3_aa: CASSWGANEQFF
cdr3_nt: TGTGCCAGCAGTTGGGGGGCCAATGAGCAGTTCTTC

v_call: TRBV12-3/TRBV12-4
clone_size: few
j_call: TRBJ2-7
d_call: TRBD1
cdr3_aa: CASSKDRGNLADEQYF
cdr3_nt: TGTGCCAGCAGTAAGGACAGGGGCAATTTGGCGGACGAGCAGTACTTC

v_call: TRBV10-3
clone_size: many
j_call: TRBJ1-3
d_call: TRBD1
cdr3_aa: CAIRSSTGVAGNTIYF
cdr3_nt: TGTGCCATCAGGTCGTCGACAGGGGTAGCTGGAAACACCATATATTTT

v_call: TRBV5-5
clone_size: -
j_call: TRBJ2-3
d_call: TRBD2
cdr3_aa: CASSPGRVAGDTDTQYF
cdr3_nt: TGTGCCAGCAGCCCCGGGCGGGTAGCGGGGGACACAGATACGCAGTATTTT

v_call: TRBV6-5
clone_size: once
j_call: TRBJ2-1
d_call: -
cdr3_aa: CASSYSSWNEQFF
cdr3_nt: TGTGCCAGCAGCTACTCCTCTTGGAATGAGCAGTTCTTC

v_call: TRBV5-1
clone_size: few
j_call: TRBJ1-1
d_call: -
cdr3_aa: CASSQSDRYEAFF
cdr3_nt: TGCGCCAGCAGCCAATCGGACAGATATGAAGCTTTCTTT

v_call: TRBV20-1
clone_size: few
j_call: TRBJ2-1
d_call: TRBD2
cdr3_aa: CSARVERGGQGRYNEQFF
cdr3_nt: TGCAGTGCTAGAGTCGAGCGGGGGGGCCAGGGGAGGTACAATGAGCAGTTCTTC

v_call: TRBV7-2
clone_size: few
j_call: TRBJ2-7
d_call: TRBD1
cdr3_aa: CASSVRGGPPQGEQYF
cdr3_nt: TGTGCCAGCAGTGTAAGAGGGGGCCCGCCACAGGGCGAGCAGTACTTC

v_call: TRBV12-3/TRBV12-4
clone_size: -
j_call: TRBJ1-1
d_call: -
cdr3_aa: CASGPGGRNTEAFF
cdr3_nt: TGTGCCAGCGGGCCGGGGGGACGGAACACTGAAGCTTTCTTT

v_call: TRBV13
clone_size: -
j_call: TRBJ2-3
d_call: -
cdr3_aa: CASSPYKFRTDTQYF
cdr3_nt: TGTGCCAGCAGCCCCTATAAGTTCAGGACAGATACGCAGTATTTT

v_call: TRBV11-1
clone_size: -
j_call: TRBJ1-1
d_call: -
cdr3_aa: CASSSFGAQQAFF
cdr3_nt: TGTGCCAGCAGCTCCTTCGGGGCCCAACAAGCTTTCTTT

v_call: TRBV29-1
clone_size: few
j_call: TRBJ2-3
d_call: -
cdr3_aa: CSVEDHNTDTQYF
cdr3_nt: TGCAGCGTTGAAGATCACAACACAGATACGCAGTATTTT

v_call: TRBV11-2
clone_size: once
j_call: TRBJ1-1
d_call: -
cdr3_aa: CASSPEGRGAGQRAEAFF
cdr3_nt: TGTGCCAGCAGCCCAGAGGGACGCGGGGCAGGCCAGAGGGCTGAAGCTTTCTTT

v_call: TRBV9
clone_size: -
j_call: TRBJ1-1
d_call: -
cdr3_aa: CASSVGQGTRTEAFF
cdr3_nt: TGTGCCAGCAGCGTAGGTCAGGGGACGAGAACTGAAGCTTTCTTT

v_call: TRBV20-1
clone_size: -
j_call: TRBJ2-1
d_call: TRBD2
cdr3_aa: CSAVVVAGDNEQFF
cdr3_nt: TGCAGCGCCGTCGTAGTAGCGGGGGACAATGAGCAGTTCTTC

v_call: TRBV28
clone_size: few
j_call: TRBJ1-5
d_call: -
cdr3_aa: CASSYWDKGQPQHF
cdr3_nt: TGTGCCAGCAGTTACTGGGACAAAGGTCAGCCCCAGCATTTT

v_call: TRBV7-9
clone_size: few
j_call: TRBJ2-5
d_call: TRBD2
cdr3_aa: CASSFPAGGFVETQYF
cdr3_nt: TGTGCCAGCAGCTTTCCAGCGGGAGGGTTTGTAGAGACCCAGTACTTC

v_call: TRBV7-2
clone_size: once
j_call: TRBJ2-7
d_call: TRBD2
cdr3_aa: CASNPGGSLVDEQYF
cdr3_nt: TGTGCCAGCAACCCGGGAGGGTCCCTTGTCGACGAGCAGTACTTC

v_call: TRBV3-1
clone_size: -
j_call: TRBJ2-7
d_call: TRBD1
cdr3_aa: CASSPDRADEQYF
cdr3_nt: TGTGCCAGCAGCCCCGACAGGGCAGATGAGCAGTACTTC

v_call: TRBV20-1
clone_size: -
j_call: TRBJ1-2
d_call: TRBD1
cdr3_aa: CSAGGQGGVRRFYGYTF
cdr3_nt: TGCAGTGCTGGCGGACAGGGCGGTGTGAGGAGGTTCTATGGCTACACCTTC

v_call: TRBV7-6
clone_size: -
j_call: TRBJ1-5
d_call: -
cdr3_aa: CASSPISGLYQPQHF
cdr3_nt: TGTGCCAGCAGCCCAATCAGTGGGCTGTATCAGCCCCAGCATTTT

v_call: TRBV10-3
clone_size: -
j_call: TRBJ1-3
d_call: -
cdr3_aa: CAIKRSTGNSGNTIYF
cdr3_nt: TGTGCCATCAAGAGGAGCACAGGGAACTCTGGAAACACCATATATTTT

v_call: TRBV6-5
clone_size: -
j_call: TRBJ2-3
d_call: TRBD2
cdr3_aa: CASSYSNPAGVKTPPDTQYF
cdr3_nt: TGTGCCAGCAGTTACTCCAACCCAGCGGGAGTAAAAACACCACCAGATACGCAGTATTTT

v_call: TRBV7-9
clone_size: few
j_call: TRBJ1-2
d_call: -
cdr3_aa: CASSLGQGISGYTF
cdr3_nt: TGTGCCAGCAGCCTGGGGCAGGGAATTAGTGGCTACACCTTC

v_call: TRBV9
clone_size: -
j_call: TRBJ1-3
d_call: -
cdr3_aa: CASSGLGGYSGNTIYF
cdr3_nt: TGTGCCAGCAGCGGTTTAGGGGGGTACTCTGGAAACACCATATATTTT

v_call: TRBV5-1
clone_size: many
j_call: TRBJ2-1
d_call: -
cdr3_aa: CASSEEGPGKQFF
cdr3_nt: TGCGCCAGCAGTGAGGAGGGGCCGGGCAAGCAGTTCTTC

v_call: TRBV15
clone_size: -
j_call: TRBJ1-2
d_call: -
cdr3_aa: CATSRDVPMQGYTF
cdr3_nt: TGTGCCACCAGCAGAGATGTACCAATGCAAGGCTACACCTTC

v_call: TRBV12-3/TRBV12-4
clone_size: few
j_call: TRBJ1-5
d_call: -
cdr3_aa: CASSSGERGNQPQHF
cdr3_nt: TGTGCCAGCAGTTCGGGGGAAAGGGGCAATCAGCCCCAGCATTTT

v_call: TRBV2
clone_size: -
j_call: TRBJ2-7
d_call: TRBD1
cdr3_aa: CASSFGQGRNYEQYF
cdr3_nt: TGTGCCAGCAGCTTCGGACAGGGGAGAAACTACGAGCAGTACTTC

v_call: TRBV7-9
clone_size: few
j_call: TRBJ2-7
d_call: TRBD1
cdr3_aa: CASSFHRDRGSYEQYF
cdr3_nt: TGTGCCAGCAGCTTCCACCGGGACAGGGGTTCCTACGAGCAGTACTTC

v_call: TRBV7-9
clone_size: -
j_call: TRBJ2-7
d_call: -
cdr3_aa: CASSLAGSFEQYF
cdr3_nt: TGTGCCAGCAGCTTAGCTGGATCCTTCGAGCAGTACTTC

v_call: TRBV19
clone_size: -
j_call: TRBJ1-3
d_call: -
cdr3_aa: CASSTDLVSGNTIYF
cdr3_nt: TGTGCCAGTAGTACCGACCTGGTCTCTGGAAACACCATATATTTT

v_call: TRBV5-1
clone_size: once
j_call: TRBJ2-5
d_call: -
cdr3_aa: CASSLLGAGGETQYF
cdr3_nt: TGCGCCAGCAGCCTGTTGGGGGCCGGGGGAGAGACCCAGTACTTC

v_call: TRBV29-1
clone_size: -
j_call: TRBJ1-1
d_call: TRBD1
cdr3_aa: CSYQQGVTEAFF
cdr3_nt: TGCAGCTACCAACAGGGGGTCACTGAAGCTTTCTTT

v_call: TRBV3-1
clone_size: many
j_call: TRBJ2-7
d_call: -
cdr3_aa: CASSQVCLRHYEQYF
cdr3_nt: TGTGCCAGCAGCCAAGTGTGTCTGAGACACTACGAGCAGTACTTC

v_call: TRBV7-6
clone_size: many
j_call: TRBJ2-7
d_call: -
cdr3_aa: CASSLTGNEQYF
cdr3_nt: TGTGCCAGCAGCTTAACGGGGAACGAGCAGTACTTC

v_call: TRBV27
clone_size: once
j_call: TRBJ1-2
d_call: -
cdr3_aa: CASSPRGQNFHYGYTF
cdr3_nt: TGTGCCAGCAGTCCCCGTGGACAGAACTTCCACTATGGCTACACCTTC

v_call: TRBV12-3/TRBV12-4
clone_size: few
j_call: TRBJ1-5
d_call: -
cdr3_aa: CASRSGTDNQPQHF
cdr3_nt: TGTGCCAGCAGATCCGGGACGGATAATCAGCCCCAGCATTTT

v_call: TRBV6-2/TRBV6-3
clone_size: many
j_call: TRBJ2-1
d_call: -
cdr3_aa: CASSDPGTLSYNEQFF
cdr3_nt: TGTGCCAGCAGTGACCCCGGGACGCTCTCCTACAATGAGCAGTTCTTC

v_call: TRBV12-3/TRBV12-4
clone_size: -
j_call: TRBJ2-7
d_call: -
cdr3_aa: CASSWSGPYEQYF
cdr3_nt: TGTGCCAGCAGCTGGTCCGGGCCCTACGAGCAGTACTTC

v_call: TRBV7-9
clone_size: -
j_call: TRBJ1-1
d_call: -
cdr3_aa: CASSWTSAGGAFF
cdr3_nt: TGTGCCAGCAGCTGGACTTCGGCGGGCGGAGCTTTCTTT

v_call: TRBV7-8
clone_size: -
j_call: TRBJ1-1
d_call: -
cdr3_aa: CASSQKPTQAFF
cdr3_nt: TGTGCCAGCAGCCAAAAACCAACCCAAGCTTTCTTT

v_call: TRBV7-7
clone_size: -
j_call: TRBJ2-2
d_call: -
cdr3_aa: CASSLAAGGDTGELFF
cdr3_nt: TGTGCTAGCAGCTTAGCGGCAGGGGGGGACACCGGGGAGCTGTTTTTT